This note documents a single T cell receptor beta chain sequence. Germline V lookup: CDR1 WNHNN, CDR2 SYGVQD (reference sequence). The ends were cut back, 6 bases at V and 3 bases at J, with 14 bases in the middle. The CDR3 covers 14 residues. The sample is drawn from a study of blood T cell repertoires in COVID-19. Study at large: Some COVID-19 samples were acute and others convalescent; all came from the United States, Italy and Spain.

Per the authors' pipeline: Cell counts per sample came from amplifying reference gene primers. Some clones are missing from TCRdb's copy, which holds only in-frame ones; the method was immunoSEQ multiplex PCR. D and trimming were read from the DNA, whereas the V and J calls and clone size are those reported in that table. The profile shows 100,000 to 150,000 clones, around 89% of them singletons. The rearrangement joins TRBV10-1 to TRBJ1-1; D might be TRBD1 (6 bases). The specimen sequenced was peripheral blood. This clonotype was sampled from a man between 45 and 60 years old with acute or convalescent COVID-19. CDR3 protein: CASSPRGGDTEAFF. CDR3 sequence (DNA): TGCGCCAGCAGCCCCCGAGGGGGAGACACTGAAGCTTTCTTT.